This TCR beta chain was documented in a study of shared clonotypes between healthy human individuals. General study findings and limits: Apart from blood, nothing was sampled; tissue repertoires likely differ.

Germline CDR1 and CDR2: MDHEN and SYDVKM. The length of the CDR3 is 14 residues. The J segment lost 2 bases and the V segment lost 5 bases, leaving 5 bases of the junction unmatched. Here immunoSEQ multiplex PCR was the method, and the copy in TCRdb shows in-frame clones only, minus some. The data show about 2.1 million clones, with about 93% seen just once and approximately 1.6% held by the top ten. Only CD45RO-negative cells positively selected for CCR7 counted as naive CD8 cells, so terminally differentiated effector memory CD45RA+ cells were excluded. Turning to this clone: The antigen is undetermined.

The chain is built from TRBV28 and TRBJ2-7; TRBD2 matches 8 bases. The sample taken for sequencing was naive CD8+ T cells from PBMCs. The sequence derives from a man between 18 and 29 years old in good health. Some clones in this sample may be carry-over from other donors' samples. The DNA for the CDR3 is TGTGCCAGCAGTCCTCCTAGCGGGCCCTACGAGCAGTACTTC. This sequence encodes CASSPPSGPYEQYF. Full variable domain (missing parts from reference TRBV28 and TRBJ2-7): DVKVTQSSRYLVKRTGEKVFLECVQDMDHENMFWYRQDPGLGLRLIYFSYDVKMKEKGDIPEGYSVSREKKERFSLILESASTNQTSMYLCASSPPSGPYEQYFGPGTRLTVT.